This T cell receptor beta chain was captured in a study of cytomegalovirus exposure and HLA in healthy donors. Findings and limits, study-wide: TCR beta chains numbering about 160 were designated cytomegalovirus-associated. Per a prior analysis, the majority of TCR beta V segments were productive roughly 90% or roughly 30% of the time.

The CDR3 runs 14 residues. With 2 bases clipped from V and 11 bases from J, the junction kept 9 bases outside the gene matches. The germline V gene encodes CDR1 SGHAT and CDR2 FQNNGV. The donors gave bone marrow, and they were healthy. Vbeta (60) and Jbeta (13) primers were used in the PCR. Measured with immunoSEQ multiplex PCR; TCRdb has only the in-frame clones, and not every one. This sample has some 79,000 clones; 63% occur once, and the top ten carry 15%. This clone was detected only once. Its antigen is as yet unknown. This TCR was recovered from a woman in her 40s in good health and CMV-seropositive. Sequencing was carried out using PBMCs. The chain employs TRBV11-2 and TRBJ1-1; 9 bases map to TRBD1. The CDR3 here is CASSLQGQGTGAFF. The CDR3, as DNA: TGTGCCAGCAGCTTACAGGGACAGGGCACGGGGGCTTTCTTT.